This T cell receptor beta chain was identified during a study of identical twins. The CDR3 covers 16 residues. CDR1 and CDR2 (germline): DFQATT, SNEGSKA (reference sequence). V trimming: 3 bases; J trimming: 0 bases; junction bases outside the gene matches: 11. TCRdb used MiXCR to reprocess the 5' RACE reads, holding one entry per CDR3 protein. The sample includes 200,000 to 250,000 distinct CDR3 sequences, roughly 13% of them seen just once. The sample holds a few counts of this clonotype. This sample also appeared in a second study, on yellow fever vaccine responses in identical twins.

The receptor was derived from a woman between 18 and 29 years old in good health. The rearrangement links TRBV20-1 to TRBJ2-7; 7 nucleotides line up with TRBD1. What was sequenced was memory (CD45RO+) T cells sorted from blood. CDR3 sequence reads: CSARGVGDRGSYEQYF. CDR3 sequence (DNA): TGCAGTGCTAGGGGGGTGGGGGACAGAGGCTCCTACGAGCAGTACTTC.